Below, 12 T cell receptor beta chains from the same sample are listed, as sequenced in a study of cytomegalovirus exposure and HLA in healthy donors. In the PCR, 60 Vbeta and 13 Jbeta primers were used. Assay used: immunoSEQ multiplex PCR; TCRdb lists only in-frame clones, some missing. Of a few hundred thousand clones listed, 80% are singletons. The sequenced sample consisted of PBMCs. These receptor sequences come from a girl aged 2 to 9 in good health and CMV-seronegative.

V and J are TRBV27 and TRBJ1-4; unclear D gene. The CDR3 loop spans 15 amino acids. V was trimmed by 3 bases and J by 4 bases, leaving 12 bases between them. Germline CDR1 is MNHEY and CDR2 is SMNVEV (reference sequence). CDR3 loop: CASSLRPDGNEKLFF. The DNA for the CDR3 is TGTGCCAGCAGTTTGAGGCCAGATGGTAATGAAAAACTGTTTTTT.

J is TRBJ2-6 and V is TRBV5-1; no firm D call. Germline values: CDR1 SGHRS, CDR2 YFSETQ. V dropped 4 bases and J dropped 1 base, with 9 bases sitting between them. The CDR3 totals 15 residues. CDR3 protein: CASSPTGSGANVLTF. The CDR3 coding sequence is TGCGCCAGCAGCCCCACGGGTTCTGGGGCCAACGTCCTGACTTTC.

In nucleotides, the CDR3 is TGTGCCTCCCGACAGGGGGAGAACACTGAAGCTTTCTTT. Protein: CASRQGENTEAFF. The chain links TRBV30 to TRBJ1-1; 9 bases align to TRBD1. Trimming removed 7 bases from V and 1 base from J; junction bases left unmatched: 4. The CDR3 sequence is 13 residues long. Germline-derived CDR1 and CDR2 are GTSNPN and SVGIG (reference sequence).

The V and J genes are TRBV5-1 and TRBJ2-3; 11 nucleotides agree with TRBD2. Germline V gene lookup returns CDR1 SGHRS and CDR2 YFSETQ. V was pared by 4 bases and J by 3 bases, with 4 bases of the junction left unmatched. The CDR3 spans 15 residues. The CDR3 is CASSTLAGGTDTQYF. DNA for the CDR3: TGCGCCAGCAGCACGTTAGCGGGAGGGACAGATACGCAGTATTTT.

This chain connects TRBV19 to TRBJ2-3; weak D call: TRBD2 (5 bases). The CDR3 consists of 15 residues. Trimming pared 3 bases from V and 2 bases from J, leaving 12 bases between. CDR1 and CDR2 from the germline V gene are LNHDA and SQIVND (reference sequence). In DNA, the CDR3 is TGTGCCAGTAGTATCATCCTAGCCCCCACAGATACGCAGTATTTT. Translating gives CASSIILAPTDTQYF.

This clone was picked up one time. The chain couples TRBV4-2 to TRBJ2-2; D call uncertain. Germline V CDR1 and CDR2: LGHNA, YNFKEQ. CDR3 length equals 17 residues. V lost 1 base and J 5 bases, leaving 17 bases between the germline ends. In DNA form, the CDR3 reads TGTGCCAGCAGCCAAGTCCCCCTCGTTTTAACAACCGGGGAGCTGTTTTTT. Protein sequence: CASSQVPLVLTTGELFF.

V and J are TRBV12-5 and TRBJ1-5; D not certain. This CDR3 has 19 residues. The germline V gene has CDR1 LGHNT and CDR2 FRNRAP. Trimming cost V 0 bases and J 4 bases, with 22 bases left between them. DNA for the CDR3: TGTGCTAGTGGTTTGGTCCTGGGCGGGGTTAGAAATCGTAATCAGCCCCAGCATTTT. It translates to CASGLVLGGVRNRNQPQHF.

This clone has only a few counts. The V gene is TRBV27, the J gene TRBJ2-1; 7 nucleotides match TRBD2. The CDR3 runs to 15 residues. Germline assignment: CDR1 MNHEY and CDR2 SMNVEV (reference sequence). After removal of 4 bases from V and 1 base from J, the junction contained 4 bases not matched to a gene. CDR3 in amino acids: CASSYRLASYNEQFF. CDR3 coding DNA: TGTGCCAGCAGTTACAGACTAGCTTCCTACAATGAGCAGTTCTTC.

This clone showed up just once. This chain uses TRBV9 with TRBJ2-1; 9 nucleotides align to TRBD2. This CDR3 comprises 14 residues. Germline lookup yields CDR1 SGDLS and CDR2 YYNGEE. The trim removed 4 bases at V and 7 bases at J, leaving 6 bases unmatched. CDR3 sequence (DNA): TGTGCCAGCAGCTTCGGGACTAGCCCTAATGAGCAGTTCTTC. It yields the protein CASSFGTSPNEQFF.

The CDR3 spells CASSLGLGQGYEQYF. The CDR3, as DNA: TGTGCCAGCAGTTTGGGGCTTGGACAGGGCTACGAGCAGTACTTC. The chain couples TRBV27 to TRBJ2-7, with 8 bases matching TRBD1. Germline-derived CDR1 and CDR2 are MNHEY and SMNVEV (reference sequence). CDR3 length equals 15 residues. Unmatched junction bases numbered 7, after V lost 3 bases and J lost 3 bases.

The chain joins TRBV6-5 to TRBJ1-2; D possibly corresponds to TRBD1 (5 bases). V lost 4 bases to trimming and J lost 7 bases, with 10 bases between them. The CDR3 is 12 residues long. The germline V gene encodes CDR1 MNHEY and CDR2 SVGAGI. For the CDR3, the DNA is TGTGCCAGCAGTTGGAGGGGAGGTGGCTACACCTTC. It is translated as CASSWRGGGYTF.

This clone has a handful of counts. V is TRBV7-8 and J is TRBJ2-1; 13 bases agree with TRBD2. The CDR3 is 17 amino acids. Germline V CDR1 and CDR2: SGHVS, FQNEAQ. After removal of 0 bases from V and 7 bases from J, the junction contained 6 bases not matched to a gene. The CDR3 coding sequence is TGTGCCAGCAGCTTAGCGGGAGGGACTAGCGGGGTAAATGAGCAGTTCTTC. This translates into CASSLAGGTSGVNEQFF.